These T cell receptor beta chains were read from a single sample in a study of blood T cell repertoires in COVID-19. Only in-frame clones appear in the TCRdb table, and some are missing; sequencing was by immunoSEQ multiplex PCR. The sample shows 250,000 to 350,000 clones, over 75% of them seen only once. Sequenced sample: peripheral blood. Receptors were obtained from a woman aged 55-70 years with acute or convalescent COVID-19. Both conserved end residues are part of each CDR3. D genes are given only for firm matches. Not every row has a clone size; where given, it reads once, few, many or a size class.

J | size | D | V | CDR3 | DNA
TRBJ2-7 | NA | NA | TRBV7-2 | CASSSRPTGQYF | TGTGCCAGCAGCTCCCGACCCACAGGGCAGTACTTC
TRBJ1-6 | NA | TRBD1 | TRBV11-2 | CASSFRGQGFGSPLHF | TGTGCCAGCAGTTTCCGAGGACAGGGCTTCGGCTCACCCCTCCACTTT
TRBJ2-2 | few | TRBD2 | TRBV2 | CASLLQAGAGTGELFF | TGTGCCAGCTTACTCCAGGCGGGAGCGGGCACCGGGGAGCTGTTTTTT
TRBJ2-7 | NA | NA | TRBV18 | CASSPLRGSYEQYF | TGTGCCAGCTCCCCATTAAGGGGGAGCTACGAGCAGTACTTC
TRBJ1-1 | NA | TRBD1 | TRBV2 | CASRGQANTEAFF | TGTGCCAGCAGGGGACAGGCGAACACTGAAGCTTTCTTT
TRBJ2-7 | once | NA | TRBV24-1 | CATSDYWHEEQYF | TGTGCCACCAGTGATTATTGGCACGAAGAGCAGTACTTC
TRBJ2-5 | NA | NA | TRBV4-1 | CASSQDEGEETQYF | TGCGCCAGCAGCCAAGATGAGGGGGAAGAGACCCAGTACTTC
TRBJ1-2 | NA | TRBD1 | TRBV5-1 | CASSPSTGEVYGYTF | TGCGCCAGCAGCCCTTCGACAGGGGAAGTCTATGGCTACACCTTC
TRBJ1-3 | once | NA | TRBV3-1/TRBV3-2 | CASSLTAGFSPGNTIYF | TGTGCCAGCAGCCTTACGGCAGGGTTCAGTCCCGGAAACACCATATATTTT
TRBJ1-1 | NA | TRBD1 | TRBV15 | CATSGGQGRGAEAFF | TGTGCCACCAGCGGAGGACAGGGAAGGGGGGCTGAAGCTTTCTTT
TRBJ1-2 | NA | NA | TRBV27 | CASSPYREFGYTF | TGTGCCAGCAGTCCCTACAGGGAATTTGGCTACACCTTC
TRBJ2-5 | NA | TRBD2 | TRBV29-1 | CSLYKGLAGGETQYF | TGCAGCCTCTATAAGGGACTAGCGGGAGGGGAGACCCAGTACTTC
TRBJ1-3 | NA | TRBD1 | TRBV6-6 | CASSQGQRNTIYF | TGTGCCAGCAGCCAGGGACAGAGAAACACCATATATTTT
TRBJ1-6 | few | NA | TRBV12-2 | CASRPRGGHRDSPLHF | TGTGCAAGTCGCCCTAGGGGCGGACATAGGGATTCACCCCTCCACTTT
TRBJ2-1 | once | TRBD2 | TRBV7-2 | CASSLGGGSYNEQFF | TGTGCCAGCAGCTTGGGGGGGGGCTCCTACAATGAGCAGTTCTTC
TRBJ1-6 | NA | TRBD1 | TRBV3-1/TRBV3-2 | CASSQSGQGASPLHF | TGTGCCAGCAGCCAATCGGGACAGGGGGCTTCACCCCTCCACTTT
TRBJ2-6 | NA | TRBD1 | TRBV6-4 | CASSMGQGASGANVLTF | TGTGCCAGCAGCATGGGACAGGGGGCATCTGGGGCCAACGTCCTGACTTTC